The 26 T cell receptor beta chains presented below share a single source sample, sequenced in a study of shared clonotypes between healthy human individuals. Libraries were prepared by immunoSEQ multiplex PCR; TCRdb keeps only in-frame clonotypes and omits some of them. Found here are about 380,000 clones, 90% to 97% of them singletons; the top ten hold 0.32%. Sequencing was done on a sample of memory CD8+ T cells sorted from blood. The subset was: CD45RO+ cells pooled with CCR7-negative TemRA cells. Receptors originate from a man in his thirties or forties in good health.

The CDR3 nucleotides are TGTGCCAGCAGCCCTAGGAGGGACACCTACGAGCAGTACTTC. Encoded protein: CASSPRRDTYEQYF. The chain combines TRBV7-8 with TRBJ2-7; either TRBD1 or TRBD2 may supply D (6 bases each). The V gene's germline CDR1 is SGHVS and CDR2 FQNEAQ. CDR3 length: 14 residues. Trimming stripped 5 bases from V and 2 bases from J, with 13 bases between.

The chain employs TRBV10-2 and TRBJ2-1; D may match TRBD1 or TRBD2 (6 bases each). The CDR3 consists of 16 residues. Trimming cost V 8 bases and J 3 bases, with 20 bases left between them. Germline loops: CDR1 WSHSY, CDR2 SAAADI. CDR3 protein: CASSPTRGPYYNEQFF. The CDR3 DNA is TGCGCCAGCTCGCCGACCCGGGGGCCGTACTACAATGAGCAGTTCTTC.

The CDR3, as DNA: TGTGCCAGCAGTTGGCAGGGGGGCGGGGCCAACGTCCTGACTTTC. As protein: CASSWQGGGANVLTF. The chain combines TRBV27 with TRBJ2-6, with TRBD1 as a possible D gene (7 bases). Germline-derived CDR1 and CDR2 are MNHEY and SMNVEV (reference sequence). The CDR3 is 15 amino acids. Trimming cost V 4 bases and J 4 bases, with 11 bases left between them. The full variable domain, in which reference TRBV27 and TRBJ2-6 provide the parts outside the CDR3, is EAQVTQNPRYLITVTGKKLTVTCSQNMNHEYMSWYRQDPGLGLRQIYYSMNVEVTDKGDVPEGYKVSRKEKRNFPLILESPSPNQTSLYFCASSWQGGGANVLTFGAGSRLTVL.

The rearrangement links TRBV7-9 to TRBJ1-2; unclear D gene. The germline V and J ends were trimmed by 5 bases and 8 bases, with 15 bases remaining between them. The CDR3 length is 13 residues. Germline V gives CDR1 SEHNR, CDR2 FQNEAQ (reference sequence). Here the CDR3 DNA reads TGTGCCAGCAGCCCACCTTCATATGGAGGCTACACCTTC. It yields the protein CASSPPSYGGYTF.

In its sample, this clone was seen once. The sample contains more than one DNA sequence encoding this CDR3. The CDR3, as DNA: TGCAGTGCTAGGGGGCGGGAGACCCAGTACTTC. Translation gives CSARGRETQYF. V and J are TRBV20-1 and TRBJ2-5; D might be TRBD1 (5 bases). V lost 3 bases and J 5 bases, leaving 7 bases between the germline ends. CDR3 length: 11 amino acids. Germline V lookup: CDR1 DFQATT, CDR2 SNEGSKA (reference sequence).

The chain joins TRBV6-5 to TRBJ2-1; the match to TRBD1 covers 8 bases. In germline, CDR1 is MNHEY, CDR2 SVGAGI. V gave up 4 bases and J gave up 10 bases; unmatched junction bases: 12. CDR3 size: 15 residues. The CDR3 DNA is TGTGCCAGCAGTTCGCGGACTACAGGGGGAGGCGAGCAGTTCTTC. This gives the protein CASSSRTTGGGEQFF.

The chain employs TRBV7-3 and TRBJ2-3, with 8 bases identical to TRBD2. V dropped 5 bases and J dropped 6; count of bases not matched to a gene: 19. CDR1 is SGHTA and CDR2 is FQGTGA in the germline V gene. The CDR3 has 18 residues. The CDR3 coding sequence is TGTGCCAGCAGCCCATTAGCGGGAAACTATATTTATGGGGATACGCAGTATTTT. Translation: CASSPLAGNYIYGDTQYF.

The chain recombines TRBV6-1 with TRBJ2-1, with 8 bases fitting TRBD2. J lost 12 bases, V lost 4 bases, and 8 bases had no gene match. This CDR3 spans 13 amino acids. The germline V gene has CDR1 MNHNS and CDR2 SASEGT. Here the CDR3 DNA reads TGTGCCAGCAGTGTAACAGGGACTAGGCCGCAGTTCTTC. Translating it yields CASSVTGTRPQFF.

The chain uses TRBV30 and TRBJ2-2; possibly TRBD1 for D (6 bases). V was cut by 4 bases and J by 4 bases, with 16 bases left in between. The CDR3 has 15 residues. Germline V lookup: CDR1 GTSNPN, CDR2 SVGIG (reference sequence). CDR3 in DNA: TGTGCCTGGATATCACAAGGACAGCGCACCGGGGAGCTGTTTTTT. Residues: CAWISQGQRTGELFF.

The count of this clone is one. V gene TRBV30 combines with J gene TRBJ2-3; 16 nucleotides line up with TRBD2. V shed 2 bases and J 4 bases; nucleotides not matched to a gene: 12. Germline V gene lookup returns CDR1 GTSNPN and CDR2 SVGIG (reference sequence). This CDR3 is built from 19 residues. CDR3 sequence reads: CAWSLTGTSGRAYPDTQYF. CDR3 sequence (DNA): TGTGCCTGGAGTCTCACCGGGACTAGCGGGAGGGCCTATCCAGATACGCAGTATTTT.

About this clone itself: Other nucleotide sequences in the sample specify the same CDR3. The rearrangement joins TRBV10-3 to TRBJ1-2; 10 bases match TRBD1. This CDR3 contains 12 residues. Per the germline V gene, CDR1 is ENHRY and CDR2 is SYGVKD. V lost 6 bases to trimming and J lost 6 bases; unmatched junction nucleotides: 1. CDR3 sequence (DNA): TGTGCCATCAGGGGACAGGGGCATGGCTACACCTTC. Translation: CAIRGQGHGYTF.

This rearrangement joins TRBV7-6 to TRBJ2-2; 9 nucleotides match TRBD1. The CDR3 runs to 14 residues. Per the germline V gene, CDR1 is SGHVS and CDR2 is FNYEAQ. The J segment lost 7 bases and the V segment lost 4 bases, leaving 4 bases of the junction unmatched. CDR3 nucleotide sequence: TGTGCCAGCAGCTGGACAGGGGACGGCGGGGAGCTGTTTTTT. It codes for CASSWTGDGGELFF.

In DNA, the CDR3 is TGTGCCAGCAGTTTATCGATCCAGGCCGCAGATACGCAGTATTTT. It codes for CASSLSIQAADTQYF. V gene TRBV27 combines with J gene TRBJ2-3; D not resolved. Germline lookup yields CDR1 MNHEY and CDR2 SMNVEV (reference sequence). The CDR3 covers 15 residues. Trimming shortened V by 0 bases and J by 4 bases, and 11 bases separated the two germline ends.

The sample holds one count of this clone. CDR3 nucleotide sequence: TGCGCCAGCAGCTTGGACGCGCGGGAGCCAAACAATGAGCAGTTCTTC. Translation gives CASSLDAREPNNEQFF. This sequence joins TRBV5-1 and TRBJ2-1, with 7 positions matching TRBD2. This CDR3 comprises 16 residues. J gave up 5 bases and V 0 bases, and 8 bases lay outside the gene matches. Germline V gives CDR1 SGHRS, CDR2 YFSETQ.

The chain is built from TRBV9 and TRBJ2-3, with 7 nucleotides matching TRBD2. V gave up 0 bases and J gave up 5 bases; unmatched junction bases: 6. In germline, CDR1 is SGDLS, CDR2 YYNGEE. The CDR3 covers 15 residues. CDR3 sequence: CASSVAAGAIDTQYF. DNA for the CDR3: TGTGCCAGCAGCGTAGCGGCGGGAGCGATAGATACGCAGTATTTT.

Of note for this clone: Other nucleotide sequences from this sample produce the same CDR3. The chain couples TRBV6-5 to TRBJ1-5, with a possible D match to TRBD1 (6 bases). Germline values: CDR1 MNHEY, CDR2 SVGAGI. The CDR3 spans 15 residues. Between the trimmed V and J ends, which lost 6 bases and 1 base, there was a span of 13 bases. The CDR3 region has the DNA TGTGCCAGCAGCCCACAGGGTTCAAGCAATCAGCCCCAGCATTTT. Translation gives CASSPQGSSNQPQHF.

As to this clone: Other DNA sequences in this sample translate to the same CDR3. The rearrangement links TRBV4-2 to TRBJ2-2, with no clear D. Germline-derived CDR1 and CDR2 are LGHNA and YNFKEQ. CDR3 length equals 12 residues. The V and J ends lost 3 bases and 1 base respectively, with 0 bases between them. The CDR3 here is CASSQNTGELFF. CDR3 nucleotides: TGTGCCAGCAGCCAGAACACCGGGGAGCTGTTTTTT.

The chain employs TRBV15 and TRBJ1-2; no clear D gene. The CDR3 covers 14 residues. The V and J ends lost 4 bases and 1 base respectively, with 10 bases between them. CDR1 and CDR2 from the germline V gene are LNHNV and YYDKDF (reference sequence). The CDR3 loop is CATSKGLLNYGYTF. The CDR3 DNA follows: TGTGCCACCAGCAAGGGCCTTCTTAACTATGGCTACACCTTC.

V is TRBV7-8 and J is TRBJ2-2, with D maybe TRBD2 (5 bases). This CDR3 has 14 amino acids. V was clipped by 5 bases and J by 5 bases, with 12 bases between them. From germline, CDR1 is SGHVS and CDR2 FQNEAQ. The chain's CDR3 is CASSRTGETGELFF. The CDR3 DNA sequence: TGTGCCAGCAGCAGGACTGGGGAGACCGGGGAGCTGTTTTTT.

The chain employs TRBV6-1 and TRBJ1-5; D is uncertain. The CDR3 contains 16 residues. Trimming removed 4 bases from V and 3 bases from J, with 16 bases in between. Germline assignment: CDR1 MNHNS and CDR2 SASEGT. CDR3 sequence: CASSVPTAGINQPQHF. In nucleotides, the CDR3 is TGTGCCAGCAGTGTACCTACGGCGGGGATCAATCAGCCCCAGCATTTT.

The chain has TRBV7-2 and TRBJ2-3; no definite D call. V lost 3 bases to trimming and J lost 3 bases, with 7 bases between them. The CDR3 covers 13 residues. From germline, CDR1 is SGHTA and CDR2 FQGNSA. The CDR3 is CASSFTNTDTQYF. As DNA, the CDR3 is TGTGCCAGCAGCTTTACCAATACAGATACGCAGTATTTT.

The genes are TRBV18 and TRBJ1-2; 8 nucleotides align to TRBD1. The trim removed 3 bases at V and 8 bases at J, leaving 5 bases unmatched. CDR3 length: 13 residues. Germline lookup yields CDR1 KGHSH and CDR2 LQKENI. As DNA, the CDR3 is TGTGCCAGCTCACCGTTTGGACAGGGCGGCTACACCTTC. Residues: CASSPFGQGGYTF.

This clone was observed a handful of times. J is TRBJ2-2 and V is TRBV6-6, with unresolved D. Per the germline V gene, CDR1 is MNHNY and CDR2 is SVGAGI (reference sequence). The CDR3 contains 11 residues. V lost 2 bases and J lost 6, with 1 base in between. CDR3 loop: CASSYPGELFF. DNA for the CDR3: TGTGCCAGCAGTTACCCCGGGGAGCTGTTTTTT.

The chain combines TRBV5-1 with TRBJ2-2; TRBD2 agrees at 13 bases. This CDR3 region has 17 residues. V lost 0 bases, J lost 1 base, and 0 bases stayed unmatched. Germline V CDR1 and CDR2: SGHRS, YFSETQ. The DNA of the CDR3 is TGCGCCAGCAGCTTGGGGACTAGCGGGAGGAACACCGGGGAGCTGTTTTTT. This gives the protein CASSLGTSGRNTGELFF.

CDR3 loop: CASSYGRLAGLVYNEQFF. The CDR3 DNA sequence: TGTGCCAGCAGCTACGGTCGTCTAGCGGGACTTGTCTACAATGAGCAGTTCTTC. The chain carries TRBV7-9 and TRBJ2-1; 9 positions agree with TRBD2. Looked up from germline, CDR1 is SEHNR and CDR2 is FQNEAQ (reference sequence). With 4 bases clipped from V and 3 bases from J, the junction kept 13 bases outside the gene matches. The CDR3 has 18 amino acids.

The gene calls are TRBV2 and TRBJ2-3, with 9 bases aligning to TRBD2. V lost 8 bases, J lost 3 bases, and 12 bases stayed unmatched. Germline loops: CDR1 SNHLY, CDR2 FYNNEI. This CDR3 has 16 residues. The CDR3 here is CASRPAFSGSTDTQYF. CDR3 sequence (DNA): TGTGCCAGCCGTCCGGCTTTTAGCGGGAGTACAGATACGCAGTATTTT.